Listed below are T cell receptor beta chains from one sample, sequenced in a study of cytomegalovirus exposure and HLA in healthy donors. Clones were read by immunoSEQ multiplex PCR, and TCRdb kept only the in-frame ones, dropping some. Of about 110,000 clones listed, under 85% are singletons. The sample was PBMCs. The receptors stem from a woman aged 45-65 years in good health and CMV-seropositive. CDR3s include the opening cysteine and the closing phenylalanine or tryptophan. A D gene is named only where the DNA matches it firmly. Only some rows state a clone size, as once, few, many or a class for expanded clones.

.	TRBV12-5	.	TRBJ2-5	TGTGCTAGTGGTTTGCGGGAGACCCAGTACTTC	CASGLRETQYF
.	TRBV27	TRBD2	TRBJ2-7	TGTGCCAGCAGTTTTTCACTAGCGGGGTCCTACGAGCAGTACTTC	CASSFSLAGSYEQYF
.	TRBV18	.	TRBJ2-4	TGTGCCAGCTCACCCGAGGCGGGACTTCTAGCCAAAAACATTCAGTACTTC	CASSPEAGLLAKNIQYF
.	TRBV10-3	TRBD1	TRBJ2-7	TGTGCCATCAGCCGGGACAGGACCTACGAGCAGTACTTC	CAISRDRTYEQYF
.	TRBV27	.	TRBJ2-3	TGTGCCAGCAGTTTTGGGATCCGGGGTCCCACAGATACGCAGTATTTT	CASSFGIRGPTDTQYF
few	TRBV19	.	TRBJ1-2	TGTGCCAGTAGTAAAAGAGGAGCTAACTATGGCTACACCTTC	CASSKRGANYGYTF
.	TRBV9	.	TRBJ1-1	TGTGCCAGCAGCCCAAGCGGGGACTACACTGAAGCTTTCTTT	CASSPSGDYTEAFF
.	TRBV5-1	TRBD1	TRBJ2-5	TGCGCCAGCAGCGCTACAGGGGGCCGAGAGACCCAGTACTTC	CASSATGGRETQYF
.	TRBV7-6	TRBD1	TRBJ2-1	TGTGCCAGCAGCTTCCCCGGGACAGGGACCAATGAGCAGTTCTTC	CASSFPGTGTNEQFF
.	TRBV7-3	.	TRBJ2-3	TGTGCCAGCAGCTTAACAGGGAGGACAGATACGCAGTATTTT	CASSLTGRTDTQYF
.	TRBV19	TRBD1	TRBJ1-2	TGTGCCAGTAGGGCAGGGGGCGATGGCTACACCTTC	CASRAGGDGYTF
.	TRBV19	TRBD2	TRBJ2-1	TGTGCCAGTAGTCGGGCGGGGGCCTACAATGAGCAGTTCTTC	CASSRAGAYNEQFF
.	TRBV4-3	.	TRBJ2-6	TGCGCCAGCAGCCAAGAATTTAGCAGGAGGTCTGGGGCCAACGTCCTGACTTTC	CASSQEFSRRSGANVLTF
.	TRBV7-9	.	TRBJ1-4	TGTGCCAGCAGCGTTTCGACGGGTCATGAAAAACTGTTTTTT	CASSVSTGHEKLFF
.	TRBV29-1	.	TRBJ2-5	TGCAGCGTTTCTCAGGGGAGCGGGATGGTAGAGACCCAGTACTTC	CSVSQGSGMVETQYF
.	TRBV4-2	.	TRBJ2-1	TGTGCCAGCAGCCAAGGAAACAGGAACAATGAGCAGTTCTTC	CASSQGNRNNEQFF
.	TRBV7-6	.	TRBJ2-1	TGTGCCAGCAGCCCTGACTACAACGGTGAGCAGTTCTTC	CASSPDYNGEQFF
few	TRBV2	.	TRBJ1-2	TGTGCCAGCAGCTACGACTGGGGCAAATATGGCTACACCTTC	CASSYDWGKYGYTF
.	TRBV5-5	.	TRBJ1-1	TGTGCCAGCAGCTTGACGCCCGACATCAGGGCGCTTTGGAACACTGAAGCTTTCTTT	CASSLTPDIRALWNTEAFF
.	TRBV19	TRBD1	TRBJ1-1	TGTGCCAGTAGCCGACAGGGGGGGCGCACTGAAGCTTTCTTT	CASSRQGGRTEAFF
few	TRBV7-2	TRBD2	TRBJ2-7	TGTGCCAGCAGCTTAGATGGGACTAGCCCCTACGAGCAGTACTTC	CASSLDGTSPYEQYF
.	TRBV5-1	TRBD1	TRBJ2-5	TGCGCCAGCAGCTTGGCCGGACAGGAAAAGACCCAGTACTTC	CASSLAGQEKTQYF
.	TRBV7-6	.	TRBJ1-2	TGTGCCAGCAGCTTGAGTGCAGGGGCCCCGTATGGCTACACCTTC	CASSLSAGAPYGYTF
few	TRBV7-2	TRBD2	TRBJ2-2	TGTGCCAGCAGCCCCCTCCGGTGGCGGGGGGGCCAGTGGACCGGGGAGCTGTTTTTT	CASSPLRWRGGQWTGELFF
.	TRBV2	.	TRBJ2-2	TGTGCCAGCAGTGAAGAGACTCCAACAGGTTCGGGTACCGGGGAGCTGTTTTTT	CASSEETPTGSGTGELFF
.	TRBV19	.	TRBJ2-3	TGTGCCAGTAGTATAGAGCCGGGGAGGACAGATACGCAGTATTTT	CASSIEPGRTDTQYF